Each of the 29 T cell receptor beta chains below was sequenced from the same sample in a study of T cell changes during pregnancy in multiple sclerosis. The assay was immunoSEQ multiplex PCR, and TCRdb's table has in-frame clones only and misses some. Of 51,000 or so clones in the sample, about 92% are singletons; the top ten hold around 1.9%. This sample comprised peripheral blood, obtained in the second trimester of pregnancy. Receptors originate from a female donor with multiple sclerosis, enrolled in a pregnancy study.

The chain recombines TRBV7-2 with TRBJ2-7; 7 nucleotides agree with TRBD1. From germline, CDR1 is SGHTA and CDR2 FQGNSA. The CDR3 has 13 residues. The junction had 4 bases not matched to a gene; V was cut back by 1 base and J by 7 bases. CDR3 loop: CASSLGQGREQYF. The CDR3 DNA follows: TGTGCCAGCAGCTTAGGACAGGGCAGGGAGCAGTACTTC.

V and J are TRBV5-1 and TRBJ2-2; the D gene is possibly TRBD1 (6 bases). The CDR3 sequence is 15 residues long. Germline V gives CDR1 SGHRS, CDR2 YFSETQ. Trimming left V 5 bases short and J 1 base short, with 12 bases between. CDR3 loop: CASRRDIQNTGELFF. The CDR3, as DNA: TGCGCCAGCAGAAGGGACATTCAGAACACCGGGGAGCTGTTTTTT.

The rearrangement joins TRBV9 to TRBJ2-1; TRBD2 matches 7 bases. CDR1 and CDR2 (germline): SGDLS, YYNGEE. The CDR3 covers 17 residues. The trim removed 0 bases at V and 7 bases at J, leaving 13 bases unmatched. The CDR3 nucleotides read TGTGCCAGCAGCGTAGACCCCCTGGCGGGAGTAATGAATGAGCAGTTCTTC. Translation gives CASSVDPLAGVMNEQFF. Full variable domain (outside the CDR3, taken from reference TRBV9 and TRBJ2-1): DSGVTQTPKHLITATGQRVTLRCSPRSGDLSVYWYQQSLDQGLQFLIQYYNGEERAKGNILERFSAQQFPDLHSELNLSSLELGDSALYFCASSVDPLAGVMNEQFFGPGTRLTVL.

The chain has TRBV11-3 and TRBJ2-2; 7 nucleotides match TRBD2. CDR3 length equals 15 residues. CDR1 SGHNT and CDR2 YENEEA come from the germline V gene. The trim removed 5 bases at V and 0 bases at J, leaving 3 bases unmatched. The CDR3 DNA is TGTGCCAGCAGCCTACTAGCGTCGAACACCGGGGAGCTGTTTTTT. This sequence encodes CASSLLASNTGELFF.

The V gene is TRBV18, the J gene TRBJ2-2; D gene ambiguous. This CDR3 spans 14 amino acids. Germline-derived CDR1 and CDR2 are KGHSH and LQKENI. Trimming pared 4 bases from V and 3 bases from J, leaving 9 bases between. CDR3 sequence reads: CASSHAAYTGELFF. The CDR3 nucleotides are TGTGCCAGCTCACACGCGGCTTACACCGGGGAGCTGTTTTTT. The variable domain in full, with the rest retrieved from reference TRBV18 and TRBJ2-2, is NAGVMQNPRHLVRRRGQEARLRCSPMKGHSHVYWYRQLPEEGLKFMVYLQKENIIDESGMPKERFSAEFPKEGPSILRIQQVVRGDSAAYFCASSHAAYTGELFFGEGSRLTVL.

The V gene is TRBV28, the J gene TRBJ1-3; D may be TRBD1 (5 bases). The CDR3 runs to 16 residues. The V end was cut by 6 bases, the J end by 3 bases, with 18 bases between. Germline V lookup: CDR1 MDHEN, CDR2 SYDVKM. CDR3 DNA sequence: TGTGCCAGCAGAGATGATTTGGGGGGGGATGGAAACACCATATATTTT. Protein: CASRDDLGGDGNTIYF.

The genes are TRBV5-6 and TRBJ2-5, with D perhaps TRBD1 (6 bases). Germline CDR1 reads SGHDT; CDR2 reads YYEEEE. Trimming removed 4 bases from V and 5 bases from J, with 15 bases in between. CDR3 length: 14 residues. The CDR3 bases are TGTGCCAGCAGCCGCAGGACAGTTCATGAGACCCAGTACTTC. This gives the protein CASSRRTVHETQYF.

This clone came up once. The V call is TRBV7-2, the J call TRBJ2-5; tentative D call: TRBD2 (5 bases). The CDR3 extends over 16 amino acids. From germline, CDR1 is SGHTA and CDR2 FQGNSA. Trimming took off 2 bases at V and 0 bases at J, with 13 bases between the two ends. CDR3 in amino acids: CASSLNGLMYQETQYF. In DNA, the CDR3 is TGTGCCAGCAGCTTAAATGGACTGATGTACCAAGAGACCCAGTACTTC.

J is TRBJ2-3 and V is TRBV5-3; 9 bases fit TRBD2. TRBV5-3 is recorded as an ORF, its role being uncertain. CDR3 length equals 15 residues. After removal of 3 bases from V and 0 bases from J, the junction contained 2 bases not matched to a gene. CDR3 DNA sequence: TGTGCCAGAAGCTGTGGACTAGCGAGCACAGATACGCAGTATTTT. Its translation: CARSCGLASTDTQYF.

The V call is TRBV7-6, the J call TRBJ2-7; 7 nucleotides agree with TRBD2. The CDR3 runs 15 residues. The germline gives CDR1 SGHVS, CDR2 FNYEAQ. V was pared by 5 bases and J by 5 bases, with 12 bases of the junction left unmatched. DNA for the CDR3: TGTGCCAGCAGCCTAAGGGAGGGTCCAGGAAACGAGCAGTACTTC. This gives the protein CASSLREGPGNEQYF.

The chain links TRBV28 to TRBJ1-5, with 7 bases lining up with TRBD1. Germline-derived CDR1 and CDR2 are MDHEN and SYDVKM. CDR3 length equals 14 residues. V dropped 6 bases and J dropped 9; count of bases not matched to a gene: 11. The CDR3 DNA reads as TGTGCCAGCAGCGTGACAGGGCAGGGCGGGCCCCAGCATTTT. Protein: CASSVTGQGGPQHF.

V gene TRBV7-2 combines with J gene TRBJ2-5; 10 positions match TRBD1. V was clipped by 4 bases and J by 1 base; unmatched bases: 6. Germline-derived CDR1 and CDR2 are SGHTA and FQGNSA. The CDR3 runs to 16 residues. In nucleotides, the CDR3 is TGTGCCAGCAGCTCCGGGGACAGGGGTAGCCAAGAGACCCAGTACTTC. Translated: CASSSGDRGSQETQYF.

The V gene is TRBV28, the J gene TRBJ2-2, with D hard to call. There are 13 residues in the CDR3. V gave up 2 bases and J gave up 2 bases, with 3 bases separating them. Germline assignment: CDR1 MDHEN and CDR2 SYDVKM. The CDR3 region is CASSLLNTGELFF. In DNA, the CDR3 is TGTGCCAGCAGTTTACTTAACACCGGGGAGCTGTTTTTT.

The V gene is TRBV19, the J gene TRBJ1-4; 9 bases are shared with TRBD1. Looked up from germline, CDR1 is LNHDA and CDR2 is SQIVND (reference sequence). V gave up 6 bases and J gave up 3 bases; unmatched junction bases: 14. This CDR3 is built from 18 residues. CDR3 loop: CASSHLKDRGLPNEKLFF. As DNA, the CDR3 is TGTGCCAGTAGCCACTTAAAGGACAGGGGATTACCTAATGAAAAACTGTTTTTT.

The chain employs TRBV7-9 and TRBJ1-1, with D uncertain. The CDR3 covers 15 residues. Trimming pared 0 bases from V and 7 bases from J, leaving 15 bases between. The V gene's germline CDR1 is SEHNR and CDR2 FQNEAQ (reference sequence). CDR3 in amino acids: CASSLALDSFGEAFF. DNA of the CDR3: TGTGCCAGCAGCTTAGCGCTTGACTCGTTTGGTGAAGCTTTCTTT.

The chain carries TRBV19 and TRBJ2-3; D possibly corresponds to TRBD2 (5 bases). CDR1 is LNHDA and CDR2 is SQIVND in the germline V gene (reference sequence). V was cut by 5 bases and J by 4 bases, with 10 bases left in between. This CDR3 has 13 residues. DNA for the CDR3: TGTGCCAGTAGTGAGGGAAGTTCAGATACGCAGTATTTT. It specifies CASSEGSSDTQYF. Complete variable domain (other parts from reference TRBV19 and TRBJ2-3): DGGITQSPKYLFRKEGQNVTLSCEQNLNHDAMYWYRQDPGQGLRLIYYSQIVNDFQKGDIAEGYSVSREKKESFPLTVTSAQKNPTAFYLCASSEGSSDTQYFGPGTRLTVL.

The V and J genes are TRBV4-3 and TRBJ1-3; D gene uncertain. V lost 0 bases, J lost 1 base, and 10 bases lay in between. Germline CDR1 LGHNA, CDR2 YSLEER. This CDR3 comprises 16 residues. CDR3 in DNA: TGCGCCAGCAGCCAAGAAACCCCGGTTTCTGGAAACACCATATATTTT. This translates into CASSQETPVSGNTIYF.

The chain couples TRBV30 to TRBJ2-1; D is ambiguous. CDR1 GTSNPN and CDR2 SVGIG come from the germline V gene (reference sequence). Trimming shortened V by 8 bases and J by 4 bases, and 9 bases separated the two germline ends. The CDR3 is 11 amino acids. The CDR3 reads CAVTRYNEQFF. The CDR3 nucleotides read TGTGCCGTCACTCGATACAATGAGCAGTTCTTC.

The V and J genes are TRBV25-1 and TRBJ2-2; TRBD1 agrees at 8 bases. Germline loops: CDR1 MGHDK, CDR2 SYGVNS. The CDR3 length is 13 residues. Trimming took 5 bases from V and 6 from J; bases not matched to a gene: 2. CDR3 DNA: TGTGCCAGCAGTCTACAGGGGGCCGGGGAGCTGTTTTTT. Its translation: CASSLQGAGELFF.

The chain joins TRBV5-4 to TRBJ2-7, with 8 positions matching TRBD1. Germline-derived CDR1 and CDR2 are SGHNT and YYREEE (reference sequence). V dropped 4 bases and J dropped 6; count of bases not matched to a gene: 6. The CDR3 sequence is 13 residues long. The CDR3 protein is CASSQSTGVEQYF. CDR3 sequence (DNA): TGTGCCAGCAGCCAGTCGACAGGGGTCGAGCAGTACTTC. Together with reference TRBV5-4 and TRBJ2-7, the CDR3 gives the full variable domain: ETGVTQSPTHLIKTRGQQVTLRCSSQSGHNTVSWYQQALGQGPQFIFQYYREEENGRGNFPPRFSGLQFPNYSSELNVNALELDDSALYLCASSQSTGVEQYFGPGTRLTVT.

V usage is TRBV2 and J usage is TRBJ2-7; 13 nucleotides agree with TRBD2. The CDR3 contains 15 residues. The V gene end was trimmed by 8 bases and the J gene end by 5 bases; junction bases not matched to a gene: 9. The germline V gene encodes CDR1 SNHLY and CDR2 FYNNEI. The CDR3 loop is CASVGNGLAGDEQYF. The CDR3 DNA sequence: TGTGCCAGCGTGGGGAACGGACTAGCGGGAGACGAGCAGTACTTC.

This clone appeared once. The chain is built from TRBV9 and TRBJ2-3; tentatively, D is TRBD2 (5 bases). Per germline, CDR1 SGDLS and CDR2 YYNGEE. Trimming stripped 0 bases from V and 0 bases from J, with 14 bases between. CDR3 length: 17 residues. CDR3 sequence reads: CASSVAWGESSTDTQYF. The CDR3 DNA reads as TGTGCCAGCAGCGTAGCCTGGGGAGAATCGAGCACAGATACGCAGTATTTT.

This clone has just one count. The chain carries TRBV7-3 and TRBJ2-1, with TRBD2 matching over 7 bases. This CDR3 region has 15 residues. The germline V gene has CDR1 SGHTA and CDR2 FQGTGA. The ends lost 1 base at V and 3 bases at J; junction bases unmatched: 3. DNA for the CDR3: TGTGCCAGCAGCTTAAACGGGGGGAGCTACAATGAGCAGTTCTTC. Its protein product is CASSLNGGSYNEQFF.

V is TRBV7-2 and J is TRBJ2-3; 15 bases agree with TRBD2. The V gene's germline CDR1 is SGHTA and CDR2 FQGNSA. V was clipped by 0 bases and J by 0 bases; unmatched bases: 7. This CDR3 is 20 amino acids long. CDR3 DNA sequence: TGTGCCAGCAGCTTAGCTCGGACTAGCGGGAGGGTAACTAGCACAGATACGCAGTATTTT. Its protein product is CASSLARTSGRVTSTDTQYF.

CDR3 bases: TGTGCCAGCAGCAAAGCGCTTCGCGGGTGGAGGCGGGAGGGCCCTCGGGAGCAGTTCTTC. Protein sequence: CASSKALRGWRREGPREQFF. The V call is TRBV21-1, the J call TRBJ2-1; TRBD2 is the table's D call and was not checked against the DNA. TRBV21-1 is shown as a pseudogene. CDR3 length: 20 residues.

CDR3 sequence (DNA): TGTGCCAGCAGCTTAGATAGGACTAGCGGGAGTTATTACAATGAGCAGTTCTTC. As protein: CASSLDRTSGSYYNEQFF. J is TRBJ2-1 and V is TRBV7-9; TRBD2 agrees at 13 bases. The CDR3 sequence is 18 residues long. Losses at the gene ends were 1 base for V and 4 bases for J; bases not matched to a gene: 7. Germline values: CDR1 SEHNR, CDR2 FQNEAQ (reference sequence).

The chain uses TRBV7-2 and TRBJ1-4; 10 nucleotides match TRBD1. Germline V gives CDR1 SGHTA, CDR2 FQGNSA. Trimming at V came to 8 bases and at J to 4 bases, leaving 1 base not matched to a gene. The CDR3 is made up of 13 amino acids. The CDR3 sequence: CASRTGGNEKLFF. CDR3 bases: TGTGCCAGCCGGACAGGGGGTAATGAAAAACTGTTTTTT.

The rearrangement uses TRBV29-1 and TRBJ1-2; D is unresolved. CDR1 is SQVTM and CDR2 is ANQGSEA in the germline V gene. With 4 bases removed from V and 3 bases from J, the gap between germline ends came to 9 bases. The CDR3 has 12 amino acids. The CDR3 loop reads CSVVAADYGYTF. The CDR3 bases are TGCAGCGTTGTCGCGGCAGACTATGGCTACACCTTC.

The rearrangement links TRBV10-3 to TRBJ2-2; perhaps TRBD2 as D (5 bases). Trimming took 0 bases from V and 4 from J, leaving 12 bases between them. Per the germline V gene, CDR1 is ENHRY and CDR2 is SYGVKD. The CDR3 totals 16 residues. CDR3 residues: CAISESSGWGTGELFF. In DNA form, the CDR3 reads TGTGCCATCAGTGAGTCGTCGGGGTGGGGCACCGGGGAGCTGTTTTTT.